Sequencing of this T cell receptor (beta chain) was carried out in a study of STAT5B mutations in CD4+ large granular lymphocyte leukemia. V was cut by 4 bases and J by 5 bases, with 15 bases left in between. Germline V gene lookup returns CDR1 SGHRS and CDR2 YFSETQ. The length of the CDR3 is 15 residues. On this clone itself: Its antigen is not identified.

Study observations and caveats: Compared with healthy controls (2/35), patient top clones favored TRBV06 (8/27). Without putative leukemic clones, patient CD4-sorted repertoires remained more clonal than healthy CD4+ repertoires.

Control samples were healthy donors' buffy coats. Sequencing used immunoSEQ multiplex PCR; TCRdb keeps in-frame clones, though not all of them. Among about 40,000 clones, around 85% were seen once, and the ten largest hold about 0.34%. The sequencing sample was made of CD4+ T cells from blood buffy coats. The J gene is TRBJ1-4, the V gene TRBV5-1; the D gene is possibly TRBD1 (6 bases). This receptor was taken from a human donor in good health. CDR3 region: CASSALSRGNEKLFF. DNA for the CDR3: TGCGCCAGCAGCGCACTCTCTAGGGGGAATGAAAAACTGTTTTTT.